The clone carrying this T cell receptor (beta chain) has a handful of counts. Its target is unknown. These data originate in a study of response to subunit inactivated influenza vaccine. Overall study results and limits: New T cells are recruited in small numbers by each seasonal influenza vaccination, according to the authors' suggestion.

TCRdb processed the RT-PCR reads anew with MiXCR; each CDR3 protein has one entry. The data contain some 500,000 distinct CDR3 sequences, approximately 15% of them singletons. Trimming stripped 11 bases from V and 1 base from J, with 20 bases between. Per germline, CDR1 MGHRA and CDR2 YSYEKL. This CDR3 is built from 15 residues. The rearrangement links TRBV4-1 to TRBJ2-5, with D tentatively TRBD1 (5 bases). Sequenced here: CD4+ T cells sorted from PBMCs, sampled about 24 months after vaccination. The clonotype was recovered from a man in his fifties or sixties who received an inactivated influenza vaccine. The CDR3 region has the DNA TGCGCCCCTTCGCCGGCGGTGGGGCCCCAAGAGACCCAGTACTTC. It yields the protein CAPSPAVGPQETQYF.